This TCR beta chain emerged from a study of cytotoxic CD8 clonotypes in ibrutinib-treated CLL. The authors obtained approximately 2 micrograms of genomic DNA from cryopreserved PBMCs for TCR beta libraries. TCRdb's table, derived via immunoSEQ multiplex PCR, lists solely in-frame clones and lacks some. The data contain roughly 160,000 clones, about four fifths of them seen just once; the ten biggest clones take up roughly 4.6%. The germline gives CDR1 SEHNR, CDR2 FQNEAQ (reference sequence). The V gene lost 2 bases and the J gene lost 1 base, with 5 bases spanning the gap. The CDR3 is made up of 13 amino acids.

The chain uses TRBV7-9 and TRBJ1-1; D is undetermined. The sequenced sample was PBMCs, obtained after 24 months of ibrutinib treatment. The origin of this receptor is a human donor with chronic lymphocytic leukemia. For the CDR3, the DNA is TGTGCCAGCAGCTTAATGTGGAACACTGAAGCTTTCTTT. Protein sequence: CASSLMWNTEAFF.